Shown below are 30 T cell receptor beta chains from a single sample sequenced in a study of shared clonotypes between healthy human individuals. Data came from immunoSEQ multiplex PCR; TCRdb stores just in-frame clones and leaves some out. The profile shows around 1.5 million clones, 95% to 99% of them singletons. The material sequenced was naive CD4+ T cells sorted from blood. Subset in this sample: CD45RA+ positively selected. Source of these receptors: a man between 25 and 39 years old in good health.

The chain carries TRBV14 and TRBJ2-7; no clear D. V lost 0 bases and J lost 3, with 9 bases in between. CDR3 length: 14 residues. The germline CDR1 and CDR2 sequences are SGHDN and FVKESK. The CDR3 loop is CASSQDRTFYEQYF. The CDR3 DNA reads TGTGCCAGCAGCCAAGACAGAACTTTCTACGAGCAGTACTTC.

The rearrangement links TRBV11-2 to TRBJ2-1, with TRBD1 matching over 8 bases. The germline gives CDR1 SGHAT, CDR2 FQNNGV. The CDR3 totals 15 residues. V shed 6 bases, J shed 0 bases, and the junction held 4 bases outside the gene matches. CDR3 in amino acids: CASSKTGGSYNEQFF. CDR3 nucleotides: TGTGCCAGCAGTAAAACAGGGGGCTCCTACAATGAGCAGTTCTTC. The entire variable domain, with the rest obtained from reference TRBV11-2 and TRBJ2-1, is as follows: EAGVAQSPRYKIIEKRQSVAFWCNPISGHATLYWYQQILGQGPKLLIQFQNNGVVDDSQLPKDRFSAERLKGVDSTLKIQPAKLEDSAVYLCASSKTGGSYNEQFFGPGTRLTVL.

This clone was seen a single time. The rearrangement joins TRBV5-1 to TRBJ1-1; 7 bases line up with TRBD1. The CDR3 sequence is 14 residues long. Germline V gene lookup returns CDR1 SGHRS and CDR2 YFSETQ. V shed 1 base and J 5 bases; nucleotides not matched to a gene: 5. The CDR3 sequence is CASSLFQGETEAFF. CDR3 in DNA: TGCGCCAGCAGCTTGTTCCAGGGGGAAACTGAAGCTTTCTTT. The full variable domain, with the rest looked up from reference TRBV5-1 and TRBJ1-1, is KAGVTQTPRYLIKTRGQQVTLSCSPISGHRSVSWYQQTPGQGLQFLFEYFSETQRNKGNFPGRFSGRQFSNSRSEMNVSTLELGDSALYLCASSLFQGETEAFFGQGTRLTVV.

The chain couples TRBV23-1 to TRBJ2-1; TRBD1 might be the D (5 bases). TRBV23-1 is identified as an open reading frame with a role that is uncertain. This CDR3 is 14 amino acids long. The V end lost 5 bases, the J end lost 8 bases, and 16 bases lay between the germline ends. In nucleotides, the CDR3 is TGCGCCAGCAGTTTGCAGGGAACTTTAGATGAGCAGTTCTTC. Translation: CASSLQGTLDEQFF.

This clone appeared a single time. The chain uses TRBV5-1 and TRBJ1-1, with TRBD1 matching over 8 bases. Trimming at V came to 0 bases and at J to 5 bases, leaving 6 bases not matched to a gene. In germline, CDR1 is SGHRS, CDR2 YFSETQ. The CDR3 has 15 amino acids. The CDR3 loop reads CASSLDPGGGTEAFF. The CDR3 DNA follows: TGCGCCAGCAGCTTGGACCCAGGGGGCGGGACTGAAGCTTTCTTT.

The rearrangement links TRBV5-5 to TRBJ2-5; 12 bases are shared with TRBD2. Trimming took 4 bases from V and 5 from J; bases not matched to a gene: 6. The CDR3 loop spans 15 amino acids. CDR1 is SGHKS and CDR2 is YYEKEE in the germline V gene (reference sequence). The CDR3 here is CASSTLTSGGETQYF. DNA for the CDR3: TGTGCCAGCAGCACATTGACTAGCGGGGGTGAGACCCAGTACTTC.

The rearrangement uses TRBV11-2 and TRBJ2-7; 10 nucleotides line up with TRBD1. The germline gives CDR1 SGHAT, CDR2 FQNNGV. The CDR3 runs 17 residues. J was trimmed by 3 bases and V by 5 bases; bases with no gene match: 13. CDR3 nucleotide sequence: TGTGCCAGCAGCCCACTAAAGGGTCGGACAGGGGGCTACGAGCAGTACTTC. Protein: CASSPLKGRTGGYEQYF.

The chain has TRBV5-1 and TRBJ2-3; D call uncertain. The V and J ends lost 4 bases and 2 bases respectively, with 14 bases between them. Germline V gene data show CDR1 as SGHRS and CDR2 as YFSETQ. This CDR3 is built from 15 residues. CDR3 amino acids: CASSPLGPHTDTQYF. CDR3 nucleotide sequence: TGCGCCAGCAGCCCTCTAGGTCCCCACACAGATACGCAGTATTTT.

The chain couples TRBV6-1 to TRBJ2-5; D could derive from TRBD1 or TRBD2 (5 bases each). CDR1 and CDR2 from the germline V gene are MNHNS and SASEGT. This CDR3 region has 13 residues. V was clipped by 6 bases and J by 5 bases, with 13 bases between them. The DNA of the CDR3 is TGTGCCAGCAGGGTAGGGACGATGGAGACCCAGTACTTC. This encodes CASRVGTMETQYF.

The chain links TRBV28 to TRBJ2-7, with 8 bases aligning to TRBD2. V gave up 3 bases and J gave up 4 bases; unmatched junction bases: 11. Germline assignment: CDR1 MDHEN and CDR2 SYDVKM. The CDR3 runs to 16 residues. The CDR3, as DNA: TGTGCCAGCAGTTTCAGACGGGAGGGTAGAGGGTACGAGCAGTACTTC. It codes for CASSFRREGRGYEQYF.

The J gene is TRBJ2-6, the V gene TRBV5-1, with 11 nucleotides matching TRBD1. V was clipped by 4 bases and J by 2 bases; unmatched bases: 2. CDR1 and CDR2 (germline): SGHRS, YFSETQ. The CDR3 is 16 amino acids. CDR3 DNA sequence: TGCGCCAGCAGCAGGGGACAGGGGGCTGGGGCCAACGTCCTGACTTTC. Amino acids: CASSRGQGAGANVLTF.

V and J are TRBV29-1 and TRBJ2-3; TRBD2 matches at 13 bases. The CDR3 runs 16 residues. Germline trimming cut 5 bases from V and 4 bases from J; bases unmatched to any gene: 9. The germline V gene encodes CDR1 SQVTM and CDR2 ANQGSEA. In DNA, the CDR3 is TGCAGCGTTACTCCCCGGACTAGCGGGAGCTCAGATACGCAGTATTTT. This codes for CSVTPRTSGSSDTQYF.

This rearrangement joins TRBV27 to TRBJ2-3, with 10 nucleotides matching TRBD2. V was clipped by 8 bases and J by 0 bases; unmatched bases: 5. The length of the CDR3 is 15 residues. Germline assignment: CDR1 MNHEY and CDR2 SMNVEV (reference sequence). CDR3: CASSSSGRSTDTQYF. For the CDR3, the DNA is TGTGCCAGCTCATCTAGCGGGAGAAGCACAGATACGCAGTATTTT.

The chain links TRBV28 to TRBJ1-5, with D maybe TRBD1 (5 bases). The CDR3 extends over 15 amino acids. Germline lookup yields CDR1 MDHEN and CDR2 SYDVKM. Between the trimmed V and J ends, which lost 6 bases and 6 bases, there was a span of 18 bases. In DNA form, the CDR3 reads TGTGCCAGCAGAGGGGTCGTGGGGCTAGGTCAGCCCCAGCATTTT. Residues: CASRGVVGLGQPQHF.

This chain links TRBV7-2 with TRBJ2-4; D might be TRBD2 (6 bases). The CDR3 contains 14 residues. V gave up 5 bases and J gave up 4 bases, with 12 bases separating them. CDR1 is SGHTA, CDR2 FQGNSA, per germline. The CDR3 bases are TGTGCCAGCAGCCCTTCCGGGGGAAAAAACATTCAGTACTTC. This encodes CASSPSGGKNIQYF.

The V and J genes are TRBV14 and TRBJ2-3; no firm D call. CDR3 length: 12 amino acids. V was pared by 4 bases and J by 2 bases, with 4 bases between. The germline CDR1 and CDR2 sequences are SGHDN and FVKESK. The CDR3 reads CASSLTTDTQYF. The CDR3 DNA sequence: TGTGCCAGCAGCCTCACCACAGATACGCAGTATTTT.

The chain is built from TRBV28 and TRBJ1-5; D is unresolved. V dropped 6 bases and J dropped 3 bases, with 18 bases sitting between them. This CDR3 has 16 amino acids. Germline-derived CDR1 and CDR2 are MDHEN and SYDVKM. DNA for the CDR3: TGTGCCAGCAGCCCAAACCCGGCCATTTCCAATCAGCCCCAGCATTTT. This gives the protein CASSPNPAISNQPQHF.

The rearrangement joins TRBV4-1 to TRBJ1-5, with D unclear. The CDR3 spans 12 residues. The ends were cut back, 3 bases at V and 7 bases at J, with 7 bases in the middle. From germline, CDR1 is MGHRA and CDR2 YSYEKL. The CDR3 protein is CASSQRGQPQHF. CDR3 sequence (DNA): TGCGCCAGCAGCCAGCGTGGGCAGCCCCAGCATTTT.

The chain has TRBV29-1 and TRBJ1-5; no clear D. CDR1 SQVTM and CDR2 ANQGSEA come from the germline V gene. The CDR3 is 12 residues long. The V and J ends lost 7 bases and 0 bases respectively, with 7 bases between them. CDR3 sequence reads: CSASNSNQPQHF. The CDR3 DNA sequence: TGCAGCGCCTCCAATAGCAATCAGCCCCAGCATTTT.

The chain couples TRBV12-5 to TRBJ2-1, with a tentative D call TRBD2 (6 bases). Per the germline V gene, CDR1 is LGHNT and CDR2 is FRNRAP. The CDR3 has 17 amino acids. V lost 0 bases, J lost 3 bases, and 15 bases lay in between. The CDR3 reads CASGLVIQVGGYNEQFF. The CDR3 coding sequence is TGTGCTAGTGGTTTGGTTATACAGGTGGGAGGCTACAATGAGCAGTTCTTC.

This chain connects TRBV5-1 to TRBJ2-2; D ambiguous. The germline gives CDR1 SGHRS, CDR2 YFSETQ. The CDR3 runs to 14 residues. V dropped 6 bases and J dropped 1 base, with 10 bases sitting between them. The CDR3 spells CASKGNVNTGELFF. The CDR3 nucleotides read TGCGCCAGCAAGGGAAACGTGAACACCGGGGAGCTGTTTTTT.

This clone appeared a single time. DNA for the CDR3: TGTGCCAGCAGCTTAGGGCAGGGGGCTGAAAAACTGTTTTTT. Its translation: CASSLGQGAEKLFF. This sequence joins TRBV7-6 and TRBJ1-4, with 8 nucleotides matching TRBD1. Germline CDR1 is SGHVS and CDR2 is FNYEAQ. V was pared by 1 base and J by 7 bases, with 2 bases of the junction left unmatched. The CDR3 is 14 residues long.

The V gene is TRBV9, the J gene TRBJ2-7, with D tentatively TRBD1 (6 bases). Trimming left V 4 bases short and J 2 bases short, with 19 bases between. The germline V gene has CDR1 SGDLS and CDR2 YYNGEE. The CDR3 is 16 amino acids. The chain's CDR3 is CASSPKPGTPTYEQYF. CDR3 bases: TGTGCCAGCAGCCCAAAACCCGGGACACCGACCTACGAGCAGTACTTC.

This CDR3 reads CSARVLSEAFF. Here the CDR3 DNA reads TGCAGTGCTAGAGTTTTGTCTGAAGCTTTCTTT. The V gene is TRBV20-1, the J gene TRBJ1-1; D gene unclear. The V gene's germline CDR1 is DFQATT and CDR2 SNEGSKA (reference sequence). This CDR3 contains 11 residues. Trimming removed 1 base from V and 6 bases from J, with 6 bases in between.

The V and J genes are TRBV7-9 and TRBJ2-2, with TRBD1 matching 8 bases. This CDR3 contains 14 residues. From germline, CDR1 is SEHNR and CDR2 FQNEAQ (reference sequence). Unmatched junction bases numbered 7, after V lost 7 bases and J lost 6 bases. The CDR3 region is CASTETGVSGELFF. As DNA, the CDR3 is TGTGCCAGCACCGAGACAGGGGTTTCCGGGGAGCTGTTTTTT.

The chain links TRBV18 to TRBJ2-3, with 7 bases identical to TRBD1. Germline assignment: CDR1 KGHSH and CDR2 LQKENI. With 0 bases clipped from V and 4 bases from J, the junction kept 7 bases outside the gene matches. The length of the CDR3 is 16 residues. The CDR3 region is CASSPPGRGNPDTQYF. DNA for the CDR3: TGTGCCAGCTCACCACCGGGCAGGGGGAACCCAGATACGCAGTATTTT.

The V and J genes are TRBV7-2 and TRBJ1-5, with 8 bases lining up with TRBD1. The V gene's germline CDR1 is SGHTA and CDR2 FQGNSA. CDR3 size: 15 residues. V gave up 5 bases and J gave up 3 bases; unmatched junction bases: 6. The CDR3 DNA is TGTGCCAGCAGCGCTCAGACAGGGGTCAATCAGCCCCAGCATTTT. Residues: CASSAQTGVNQPQHF.

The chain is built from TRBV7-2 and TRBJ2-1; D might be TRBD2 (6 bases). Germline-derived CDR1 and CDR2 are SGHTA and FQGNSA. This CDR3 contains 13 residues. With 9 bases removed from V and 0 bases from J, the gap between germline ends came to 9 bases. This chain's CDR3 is CARGGSSYNEQFF. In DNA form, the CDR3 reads TGTGCCAGGGGGGGATCCTCCTACAATGAGCAGTTCTTC. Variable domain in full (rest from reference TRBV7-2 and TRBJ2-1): GAGVSQSPSNKVTEKGKDVELRCDPISGHTALYWYRQSLGQGLEFLIYFQGNSAPDKSGLPSDRFSAERTGGSVSTLTIQRTQQEDSAVYLCARGGSSYNEQFFGPGTRLTVL.

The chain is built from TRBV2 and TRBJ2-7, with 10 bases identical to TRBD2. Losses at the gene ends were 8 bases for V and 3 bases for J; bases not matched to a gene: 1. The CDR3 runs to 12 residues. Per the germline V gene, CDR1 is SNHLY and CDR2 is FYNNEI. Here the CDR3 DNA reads TGTGCCAGCGGGACTAGCGTCTACGAGCAGTACTTC. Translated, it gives CASGTSVYEQYF.

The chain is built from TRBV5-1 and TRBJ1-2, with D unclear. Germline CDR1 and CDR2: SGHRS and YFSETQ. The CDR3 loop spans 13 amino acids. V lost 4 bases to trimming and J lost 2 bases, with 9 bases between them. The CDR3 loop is CASSVTPNYGYTF. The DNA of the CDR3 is TGCGCCAGCAGCGTGACACCCAACTATGGCTACACCTTC.